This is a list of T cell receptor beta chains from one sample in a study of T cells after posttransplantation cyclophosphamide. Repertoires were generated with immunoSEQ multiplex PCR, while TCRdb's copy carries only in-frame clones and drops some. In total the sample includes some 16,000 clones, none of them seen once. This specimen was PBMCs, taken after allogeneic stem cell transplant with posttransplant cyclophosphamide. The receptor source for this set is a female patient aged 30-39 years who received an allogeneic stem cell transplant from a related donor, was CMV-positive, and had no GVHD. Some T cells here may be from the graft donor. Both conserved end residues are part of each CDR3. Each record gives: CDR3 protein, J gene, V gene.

cdr3_aa: CASSFPMEETQYF; j_call: TRBJ2-5; v_call: TRBV5-1
cdr3_aa: CASSRRTGVRETQYF; j_call: TRBJ2-5; v_call: TRBV18
cdr3_aa: CASSSSETQYF; j_call: TRBJ2-5; v_call: TRBV6-6
cdr3_aa: CAWRGTGYDQPQHF; j_call: TRBJ1-5; v_call: TRBV30
cdr3_aa: CASSLQPGLNTEAFF; j_call: TRBJ1-1; v_call: TRBV11-2
cdr3_aa: CASSRRGDANTGELFF; j_call: TRBJ2-2; v_call: TRBV11-2
cdr3_aa: CASSPRTGGLTQYF; j_call: TRBJ2-3; v_call: TRBV11-1
cdr3_aa: CASSQRQGARVYGYTF; j_call: TRBJ1-2; v_call: TRBV16
cdr3_aa: CASSQRGTDNQPQHF; j_call: TRBJ1-5; v_call: TRBV4-1
cdr3_aa: CASSFFGTVNSPLHF; j_call: TRBJ1-6; v_call: TRBV28
cdr3_aa: CASSPVGTSGLDTQYF; j_call: TRBJ2-3; v_call: TRBV7-9
cdr3_aa: CASSVRDYNEQFF; j_call: TRBJ2-1; v_call: TRBV10-1
cdr3_aa: CASSQVKLTYLTKNIQYF; j_call: TRBJ2-4; v_call: TRBV4-2
cdr3_aa: CSVRTSGYNEQFF; j_call: TRBJ2-1; v_call: TRBV29-1
cdr3_aa: CASGTGGTSGELFF; j_call: TRBJ2-2; v_call: TRBV19
cdr3_aa: CASNPQDRGRYTF; j_call: TRBJ1-2; v_call: TRBV28
cdr3_aa: CSVPTRQLRDYGYTF; j_call: TRBJ1-2; v_call: TRBV29-1
cdr3_aa: CASSLGGEVGNQPQHF; j_call: TRBJ1-5; v_call: TRBV28
cdr3_aa: CASSERTSGVADTQYF; j_call: TRBJ2-3; v_call: TRBV6-1
cdr3_aa: CASRGGGTNEKLFF; j_call: TRBJ1-4; v_call: TRBV5-1
cdr3_aa: CASSQVVGVGFSYGYTF; j_call: TRBJ1-2; v_call: TRBV4-1
cdr3_aa: CASSPRTGPGNTIYF; j_call: TRBJ1-3; v_call: TRBV7-2
cdr3_aa: CASSEVLLDTIYF; j_call: TRBJ1-3; v_call: TRBV2
cdr3_aa: CASSVTSYGTGELFF; j_call: TRBJ2-2; v_call: TRBV9
cdr3_aa: CASGGAYEAFF; j_call: TRBJ1-1; v_call: TRBV6-6
cdr3_aa: CASSPTGSETQYF; j_call: TRBJ2-5; v_call: TRBV5-1
cdr3_aa: CASRESGDHGYTF; j_call: TRBJ1-2; v_call: TRBV6-4
cdr3_aa: CASSFLWGEASGELFF; j_call: TRBJ2-2; v_call: TRBV27
cdr3_aa: CASSPLRDRGETQYF; j_call: TRBJ2-5; v_call: TRBV18
cdr3_aa: CASSILGDSYEQYF; j_call: TRBJ2-7; v_call: TRBV6-5
cdr3_aa: CASSSRKGTGRYSYEQYF; j_call: TRBJ2-7; v_call: TRBV7-2
cdr3_aa: CASSYRSGYEQYF; j_call: TRBJ2-7; v_call: TRBV6-5
cdr3_aa: CAISHGAGADTQYF; j_call: TRBJ2-3; v_call: TRBV27
cdr3_aa: CASRIWTSGPRTDTQYF; j_call: TRBJ2-3; v_call: TRBV12-2
cdr3_aa: CASSLSISVAASNEQFF; j_call: TRBJ2-1; v_call: TRBV5-1
cdr3_aa: CATSRDQGSGRVRPEQFF; j_call: TRBJ2-1; v_call: TRBV15
cdr3_aa: CASSPGTGGIYEQYF; j_call: TRBJ2-7; v_call: TRBV5-1